The clone carrying this TCR beta chain was counted ten times or more. What it binds is unknown. The sample comes from a study of T cells in Graves' hyperthyroidism and ophthalmopathy. RNA transcripts served as the template for amplifying TCR beta CDR3 regions. HTBI primers were the set used in a first-round RT-PCR of the TCR CDR3. TCRdb re-derived calls from the multiplex PCR reads in MiXCR, one entry per CDR3 protein. The sample has about 290,000 distinct CDR3 sequences, less than 20% seen once. Study results and limitations: Most thyroid clonotypes with frequency above 0.001 were detected in blood.

Germline CDR1 reads MDHEN; CDR2 reads SYDVKM. With 6 bases clipped from V and 4 bases from J, the junction kept 11 bases outside the gene matches. CDR3 length: 16 residues. Sequenced material: blood. The rearrangement links TRBV28 to TRBJ2-5, with 10 bases lining up with TRBD2. The sequence was collected from a middle-aged man with Graves' ophthalmopathy. CDR3 residues: CASRQASGSPRETQYF. The CDR3 coding sequence is TGTGCCAGCAGGCAGGCTAGCGGGAGTCCCAGAGAGACCCAGTACTTC.